This T cell receptor beta chain was captured by sequencing in a study of cytomegalovirus exposure and HLA in healthy donors. Study-level results: A later analysis found that most CMV-associated TCR beta chains appeared HLA-restricted. Most TCR sequences were uncommon, yet certain public TCRs appeared in many donors.

The PCR contained 60 Vbeta and 13 Jbeta primers. The authors' processing: Later, roughly 86 million unique TCR beta chains were counted in an analysis, and roughly 10 million of them were shared. Method: immunoSEQ multiplex PCR; TCRdb's copy keeps in-frame clones and lacks some. V, J and clone size are taken as reported in that table, and D and trimming were inferred from the DNA itself. The top ten clones hold less than 10% of a sample with over 95,000 clones, roughly 80% of them seen once. Points on this clone: What it recognizes is unknown.

The receptor was derived from a female donor in good health and CMV-seronegative. Sequencing input: PBMCs.

The CDR3 reads CATKDGTGLQPQHF. As DNA, the CDR3 is TGTGCCACCAAGGACGGGACAGGGCTGCAGCCCCAGCATTTT. The chain couples TRBV15 to TRBJ1-5; TRBD1 aligns across 9 bases. Germline values: CDR1 LNHNV, CDR2 YYDKDF (reference sequence). This CDR3 region has 14 residues. V lost 7 bases to trimming and J lost 7 bases; unmatched junction nucleotides: 8.